This TCR beta chain was recorded in a study of cytomegalovirus exposure and HLA in healthy donors. Study observations and caveats: The classifier, whose performance was assessed in both the original and validation cohorts, reportedly diagnosed cytomegalovirus status with high specificity and sensitivity. Altogether, 164 TCR beta chains were recorded as cytomegalovirus-associated.

In regard to this clone: Its target is unknown.

Trimming cost V 5 bases and J 3 bases, with 25 bases left between them. CDR1 and CDR2 (germline): SGHVS, FNYEAQ. The CDR3 has 19 amino acids. It was with 60 Vbeta and 13 Jbeta primers that the PCR ran. The method was immunoSEQ multiplex PCR; TCRdb's version includes in-frame clones alone and lacks a portion of them. The sample lists roughly 140,000 clones; roughly three quarters were seen once. These donors counted as nominally healthy when sampled, but unrecorded immune exposures were likely. The chain links TRBV7-6 to TRBJ1-4; D remains ambiguous. The sample taken for sequencing was PBMCs. The receptor was isolated from a man in his fifties or sixties in good health and CMV-seronegative. The CDR3 protein is CASSPSTRGGERANEKLFF. The CDR3 bases are TGTGCCAGCAGCCCATCCACCCGGGGAGGTGAGCGGGCTAATGAAAAACTGTTTTTT.